This T cell receptor beta chain was sequenced in a study of T cell responses to AZD1222 COVID-19 vaccine. The study, taken as a whole, reports: Females outnumbered males among donors, who were mostly white British; clonal diversity was possibly underestimated. Repertoire samples came only from after the peak T cell response. In the spike-specific TCR repertoire, nearly half reportedly target unmutated variant regions.

With respect to this clone: Its antigen is currently unknown.

Clones were sequenced by immunoSEQ multiplex PCR, and TCRdb holds only the in-frame ones, with some missing. The sample lists about 100,000 clones, around 87% occurring once. The source was peripheral blood, collected 28 days after the second AZD1222 dose. The sequence derives from an adult who received the AZD1222 COVID-19 vaccine.

CDR3 loop: CASSPAMVNTEAFF. DNA of the CDR3: TGTGCCAGCAGCCCCGCGATGGTAAACACTGAAGCTTTCTTT. V usage is TRBV7-8 and J usage is TRBJ1-1, with D hard to call. The germline V gene has CDR1 SGHVS and CDR2 FQNEAQ. V was shortened by 5 bases and J by 2 bases, with 12 bases between the two germline ends. This CDR3 is built from 14 residues.